This TCR beta chain was sequenced during a study of blood T cell repertoires in COVID-19 (dated by TCRdb to about 2020). Broadly, across the study: Samples covering the acute and convalescent phases of COVID-19 were provided by collaborators in the United States, Italy and Spain. The sample metadata nearly always contained a de-identified subject ID, COVID-19 status, age in years and sex. The prospective study material was composed of cDNA or gDNA derived from T cells, B-cell-depleted T cells, or PBMCs. Where available, HLA class I and class II types were taken from metadata supplied by the sample provider and were not determined by assay-based typing. Subjects who had been exposed to COVID-19, were actively infected with it, or had recovered from it provided the deeply sampled blood TCRbeta repertoires that made up the dataset. Samples came from the ongoing ImmuneRACE study (first 160 participants) plus 1,254 subjects from 6 global collaborators. The repertoires were made available in a free public database intended to serve as a resource for research on the immune response to SARS-CoV-2. Summary of the overall study and its limitations: The amount of clinical and demographic metadata varied by source and participant and was provided uncurated.

Notes on this clone: No antigen is known for it. No qualities accompany the bases; no much larger clone lies one base away.

From V the trimming removes 5 bases and from J it removes 7 bases, while the gene matches leave 10 bases of the junction unaccounted for. Based on the germline V gene, the CDR1 and CDR2 sequences are SGHVS and FNYEAQ. Its CDR3 holds 16 amino acids, cysteine through phenylalanine. Kept here is only the CDR3 DNA, which spans 48 bases and is read in frame from base 1. The collaborating institutions used their own protocols to collect whole blood in K2EDTA tubes. For TCRbeta analysis, collaborators shipped samples as frozen whole blood, isolated PBMCs, or DNA extracted from either of those sample types. TCRbeta CDR3 regions were amplified from genomic DNA using the immunoSEQ Assay, a bias-controlled multiplex PCR. Concerning the study's data processing: Nucleated cell counts per sample were estimated from amplification of reference gene primers within the assay. Sequence reads were collapsed and filtered to measure the absolute abundance of every unique TCRbeta CDR3 rearrangement. For each sample, productive Simpson clonality was calculated as the square root of Simpson's diversity index over productive rearrangements. TCRdb obtained this table from immuneACCESS and retained in-frame rearrangements with V and J assigned. These tables miss some clones; where compared with another copy, unresolved V genes account for less than half of the shortfall, and the remainder is unexplained. Clonal size and the V and J genes are those of that table, whereas D and trimming came from the DNA. Within this sample are roughly 110,000 clones, with roughly 84% of them counted one time only. The top ten constitute less than 1.5% of the sample.

The rearrangement joined TRBV7-6 to TRBJ2-1, and 11 junction bases match TRBD2. The sample taken for sequencing was peripheral blood. The sequence was collected from a man between 40 and 49 years old with acute or convalescent COVID-19. CDR3 reads: CASSAFSGGALNEQFF. The nucleotide sequence is TGTGCCAGCAGCGCCTTTAGCGGGGGGGCCTTGAATGAGCAGTTCTTC.